Presented here are 7 T cell receptor beta chains from one specimen sequenced in a study of shared clonotypes between healthy human individuals. This table comes from immunoSEQ multiplex PCR, and its TCRdb copy is limited to in-frame clones, with some not included. This sample carries fewer than 350,000 clones, roughly 87% of them seen once, and the ten largest clones take 15% to 20%. Sample: memory CD8+ T cells sorted from blood. Stated subset: CD45RO+ cells pooled with CCR7-negative TemRA cells. All receptors come from a man aged 18-30 years in good health.

V and J are TRBV7-9 and TRBJ2-3; D is unresolved. The germline CDR1 and CDR2 sequences are SEHNR and FQNEAQ (reference sequence). The CDR3 spans 13 residues. Trimming stripped 4 bases from V and 6 bases from J, with 11 bases between. The CDR3 spells CASSSPLRDTQYF. The CDR3 DNA reads TGTGCCAGCAGCTCCCCATTAAGGGATACGCAGTATTTT.

V gene TRBV5-4 combines with J gene TRBJ2-5; 8 bases agree with TRBD1. V gave up 1 base and J gave up 7 bases; unmatched junction bases: 9. CDR1 and CDR2 from the germline V gene are SGHNT and YYREEE (reference sequence). The CDR3 has 15 residues. The CDR3 coding sequence is TGTGCCAGCAGCTTGAGTGGACAGGGCCACGGGACCCAGTACTTC. This codes for CASSLSGQGHGTQYF.

This chain connects TRBV28 to TRBJ1-2; D gene ambiguous. CDR1 is MDHEN, CDR2 SYDVKM, per germline. V was pared by 3 bases and J by 0 bases, with 8 bases between. The CDR3 covers 14 residues. CDR3: CASSFLLTNYGYTF. The DNA of the CDR3 is TGTGCCAGCAGTTTTTTACTGACTAACTATGGCTACACCTTC.

The rearrangement uses TRBV7-9 and TRBJ1-2; no definite D call. The length of the CDR3 is 15 residues. CDR1 and CDR2 from the germline V gene are SEHNR and FQNEAQ (reference sequence). The ends were cut back, 5 bases at V and 6 bases at J, with 19 bases in the middle. The CDR3 DNA sequence: TGTGCCAGCAGCCCTTACACGGGAACCCAAAATGGCTACACCTTC. Translated, it gives CASSPYTGTQNGYTF.

This clone showed up just a few times. Other DNA sequences in this sample translate to the same CDR3. The chain combines TRBV4-1 with TRBJ2-5, with 7 bases that match TRBD1. The trim removed 0 bases at V and 4 bases at J, leaving 2 bases unmatched. Germline lookup yields CDR1 MGHRA and CDR2 YSYEKL. This CDR3 region has 14 residues. The CDR3 sequence is CASSQDPGGETQYF. The CDR3 DNA is TGCGCCAGCAGCCAAGATCCAGGGGGAGAGACCCAGTACTTC.

The gene calls are TRBV7-6 and TRBJ2-2, with D unresolved. Trimming took 3 bases from V and 6 from J, leaving 29 bases between them. Germline assignment: CDR1 SGHVS and CDR2 FNYEAQ. CDR3 size: 20 residues. As DNA, the CDR3 is TGTGCCAGCAGCTTCCTAGGGCGGTACCCCGTTGATCTGTGGCCCGGGGAGCTGTTTTTT. It yields the protein CASSFLGRYPVDLWPGELFF.

This chain joins TRBV4-1 and TRBJ2-7; TRBD2 matches at 11 bases. This CDR3 comprises 16 residues. CDR1 and CDR2 from the germline V gene are MGHRA and YSYEKL. V lost 3 bases to trimming and J lost 4 bases; unmatched junction nucleotides: 8. The CDR3 here is CASSHFSGRALYEQYF. The CDR3 DNA reads TGCGCCAGCAGCCATTTTAGCGGGAGGGCCCTTTACGAGCAGTACTTC.